This is a list of T cell receptor beta chains from one sample in a study of blood T cell repertoires in COVID-19. TCRdb's table, derived via immunoSEQ multiplex PCR, lists solely in-frame clones and lacks some. The sample consists of 130,000 to 150,000 clones, about nine tenths of them appearing once. Material: peripheral blood. Source of these receptors: a human donor in a cohort sampled during active COVID-19. Both conserved end residues are part of each CDR3. The D gene is left open where the match is weak. Size tells how often a clone was seen (once, few, many) or the class of an expanded clone, and some rows leave it out.

.,TRBJ1-4,TRBV7-9,.,TGTGCCAGCAGCTTAACCATGCAGATTAATGAAAAACTGTTTTTT,CASSLTMQINEKLFF
.,TRBJ2-1,TRBV2,.,TGTGCCAGCAACTGGGAGACAAACTACAATGAGCAGTTCTTC,CASNWETNYNEQFF
.,TRBJ1-6,TRBV9,.,TGTGCCAGCAGCGTAGGGGCGGAGAGCGGGCCTAATTCACCCCTCCACTTT,CASSVGAESGPNSPLHF
.,TRBJ1-1,TRBV11-3,once,TGTGCCAGCAGCTTATCGGGGATGAACACTGAAGCTTTCTTT,CASSLSGMNTEAFF
TRBD1,TRBJ2-7,TRBV6-2/TRBV6-3,once,TGTGCCAGCAGTTACGGGACAGTCTACGAGCAGTACTTC,CASSYGTVYEQYF
TRBD2,TRBJ2-1,TRBV2,.,TGTGCCAGCAGTGAAGGGGTCCGGACTAGTCCTTTAAGCAATGAGCAGTTCTTC,CASSEGVRTSPLSNEQFF
TRBD2,TRBJ2-3,TRBV3-1/TRBV3-2,.,TGTGCCAGCAGCCCGGGGGGGTGGCCAGATACGCAGTATTTT,CASSPGGWPDTQYF
.,TRBJ1-3,TRBV6-5,.,TGTGCCAGCACGCGGCAGTTCTCTGGAAACACCATATATTTT,CASTRQFSGNTIYF
TRBD1,TRBJ2-2,TRBV9,.,TGTGCCAGCAGCGTAGCTCGACGACAGGGGGACGGGGAGCTGTTTTTT,CASSVARRQGDGELFF
.,TRBJ1-1,TRBV11-1,.,TGTGCCAGCAGCTCGACCGGAAGGGCCACGCGGAGGGCTTTCTTT,CASSSTGRATRRAFF
.,TRBJ1-1,TRBV28,.,TGTGCCAGCATCAATTTAGGGAGAACTGAAGCTTTCTTT,CASINLGRTEAFF
.,TRBJ2-7,TRBV7-9,.,TGTGCCAGCAGCTTAGTATTACACAGAACCTACGAGCAGTACTTC,CASSLVLHRTYEQYF
TRBD2,TRBJ2-1,TRBV11-1,.,TGTGCCAGCAGCGCACCTAGCGGGGGACCACACAATGAGCAGTTCTTC,CASSAPSGGPHNEQFF
TRBD1,TRBJ2-1,TRBV19,.,TGTGCCAGTAGTATCGGGGGCAGGGGGCGCTCCTACAATGAGCAGTTCTTC,CASSIGGRGRSYNEQFF
TRBD1,TRBJ2-1,TRBV7-9,.,TGTGCCAGCAGCCGAGGATCAGGGGGATACAATGAGCAGTTCTTC,CASSRGSGGYNEQFF
.,TRBJ1-2,TRBV7-2,.,TGTGCCAGCAGCTTAATAGCCCCCGTCGGCTATGGCTACACCTTC,CASSLIAPVGYGYTF
TRBD2,TRBJ2-1,TRBV7-3,once,TGTGCCAGCAGCTTACCCGGACTAGCGGCTGAGCAGTTCTTC,CASSLPGLAAEQFF
TRBD1,TRBJ2-7,TRBV5-4,.,TGTGCCAGCAGCTTGAACAGGGGTTACGAGCAGTACTTC,CASSLNRGYEQYF
TRBD1,TRBJ2-1,TRBV4-3,.,TGCGCCAGCAGCCGCGGACAGGACCTACGATCTGAGCAGTTCTTC,CASSRGQDLRSEQFF